This T cell receptor (beta chain) was captured by sequencing in a study of breast tumors, draining lymph nodes, adjacent tissues. The CDR3 loop spans 17 amino acids. Trimming took 6 bases from V and 1 from J; bases not matched to a gene: 11. Germline CDR1 is MNHNY and CDR2 is SVGAGI (reference sequence). The lymph nodes were axillary draining lymph nodes from breast cancer patients. TCRdb independently ran MiXCR on the multiplex PCR reads; one entry per CDR3 protein. The sample carries under 350,000 distinct CDR3 sequences, over 25% recorded once. This clonotype was detected only a few times. This TCR was sampled from a female donor with breast cancer. Some clones in this sample may be carry-over from other donors' samples. The V gene is TRBV6-6, the J gene TRBJ2-1; 8 positions agree with TRBD2. Sequencing was done on a sample of axillary lymph node tissue. The CDR3 DNA sequence: TGTGCCAGCAGGGGACAATCGGGACTAGGGTCCTACAATGAGCAGTTCTTC. It specifies CASRGQSGLGSYNEQFF.